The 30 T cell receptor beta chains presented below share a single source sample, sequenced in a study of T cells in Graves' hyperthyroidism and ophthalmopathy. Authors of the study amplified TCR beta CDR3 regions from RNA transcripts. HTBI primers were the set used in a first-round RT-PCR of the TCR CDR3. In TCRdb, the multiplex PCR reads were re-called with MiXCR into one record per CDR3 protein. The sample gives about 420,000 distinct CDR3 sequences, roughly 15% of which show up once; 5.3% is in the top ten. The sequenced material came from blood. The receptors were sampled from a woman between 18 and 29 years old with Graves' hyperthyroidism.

The CDR3 DNA reads as TGTGCCGGCCCTTGGGGGGGCGCTTCCTACGAGCAGTACTTC. Amino acid sequence: CAGPWGGASYEQYF. The chain recombines TRBV28 with TRBJ2-7; TRBD2 might be the D (7 bases). Trimming took 11 bases from V and 1 from J, leaving 18 bases between them. Germline lookup yields CDR1 MDHEN and CDR2 SYDVKM. The CDR3 totals 14 residues.

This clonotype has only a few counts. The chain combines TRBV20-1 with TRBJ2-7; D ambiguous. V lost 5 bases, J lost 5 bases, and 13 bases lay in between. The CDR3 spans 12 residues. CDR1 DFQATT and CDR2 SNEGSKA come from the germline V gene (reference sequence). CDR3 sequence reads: CSAFRRFDEQYF. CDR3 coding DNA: TGCAGTGCTTTCAGGAGATTCGACGAGCAGTACTTC.

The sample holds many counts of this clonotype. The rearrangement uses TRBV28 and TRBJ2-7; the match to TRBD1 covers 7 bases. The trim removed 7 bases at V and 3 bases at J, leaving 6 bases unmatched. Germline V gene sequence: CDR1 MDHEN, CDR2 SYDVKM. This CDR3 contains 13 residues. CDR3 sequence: CASTPGQNYEQYF. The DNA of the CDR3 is TGTGCCAGCACCCCGGGACAGAACTACGAGCAGTACTTC.

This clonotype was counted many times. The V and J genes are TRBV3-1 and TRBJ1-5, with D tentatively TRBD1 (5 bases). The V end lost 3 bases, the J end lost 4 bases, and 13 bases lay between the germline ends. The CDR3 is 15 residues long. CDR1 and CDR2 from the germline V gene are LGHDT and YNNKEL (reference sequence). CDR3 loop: CASSQGVGGNQPQHF. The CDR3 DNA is TGTGCCAGCAGCCAGGGGGTCGGAGGAAATCAGCCCCAGCATTTT.

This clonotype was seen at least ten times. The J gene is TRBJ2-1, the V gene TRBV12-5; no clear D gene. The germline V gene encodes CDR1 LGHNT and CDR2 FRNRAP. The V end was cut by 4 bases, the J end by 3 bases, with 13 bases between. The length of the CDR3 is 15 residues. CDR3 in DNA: TGTGCTAGTGGTTCCCTTAGTGGCAACTACAATGAGCAGTTCTTC. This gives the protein CASGSLSGNYNEQFF.

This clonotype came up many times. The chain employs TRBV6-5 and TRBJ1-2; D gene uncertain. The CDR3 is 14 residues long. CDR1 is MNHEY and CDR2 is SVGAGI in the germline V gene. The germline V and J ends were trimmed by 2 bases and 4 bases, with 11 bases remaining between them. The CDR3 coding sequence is TGTGCCAGCAGTTACGGCAGAAAGGGCTATGGCTACACCTTC. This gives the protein CASSYGRKGYGYTF.

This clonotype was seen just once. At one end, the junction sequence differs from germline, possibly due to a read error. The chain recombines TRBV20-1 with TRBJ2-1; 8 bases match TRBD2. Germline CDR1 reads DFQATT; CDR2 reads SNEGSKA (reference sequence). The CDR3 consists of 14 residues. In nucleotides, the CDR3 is TGCAGCGCTACAGAAGCCGCGGGAGGCAATGAGCAGTTCTTC. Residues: CSATEAAGGNEQFF.

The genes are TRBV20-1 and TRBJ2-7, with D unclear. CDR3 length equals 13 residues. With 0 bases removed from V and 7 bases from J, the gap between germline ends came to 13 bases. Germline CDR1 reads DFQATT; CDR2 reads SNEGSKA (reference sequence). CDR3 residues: CSARDLSQLEQYF. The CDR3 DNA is TGCAGTGCTAGAGATCTCAGCCAGTTGGAGCAGTACTTC.

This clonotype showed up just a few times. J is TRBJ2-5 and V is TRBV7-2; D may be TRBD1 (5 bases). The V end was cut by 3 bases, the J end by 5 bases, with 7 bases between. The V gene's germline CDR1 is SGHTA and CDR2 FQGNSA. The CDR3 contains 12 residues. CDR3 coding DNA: TGTGCCAGCAGCTTGGACACGGAGACCCAGTACTTC. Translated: CASSLDTETQYF.

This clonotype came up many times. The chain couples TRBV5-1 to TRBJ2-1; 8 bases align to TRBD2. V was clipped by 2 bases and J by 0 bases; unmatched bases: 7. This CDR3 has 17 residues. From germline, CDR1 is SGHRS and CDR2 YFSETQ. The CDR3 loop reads CASSFFTGGSSYNEQFF. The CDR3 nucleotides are TGCGCCAGCAGCTTTTTCACGGGAGGGAGCTCCTACAATGAGCAGTTCTTC.

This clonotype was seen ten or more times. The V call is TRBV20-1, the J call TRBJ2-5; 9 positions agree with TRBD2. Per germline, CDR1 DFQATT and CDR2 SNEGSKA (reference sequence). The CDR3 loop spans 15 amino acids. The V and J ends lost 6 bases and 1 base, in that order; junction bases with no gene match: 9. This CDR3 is CSAWSASGAQETQYF. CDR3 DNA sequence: TGCAGTGCGTGGAGTGCTAGCGGGGCCCAAGAGACCCAGTACTTC.

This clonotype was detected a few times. The CDR3 DNA is TGTGCCAGCAGCTTCCGCAATTTAGGCACAGATACGCAGTATTTT. Translated: CASSFRNLGTDTQYF. The rearrangement joins TRBV5-5 to TRBJ2-3; D ambiguous. V was pared by 2 bases and J by 1 base, with 11 bases between. The CDR3 consists of 15 residues. Germline V gives CDR1 SGHKS, CDR2 YYEKEE (reference sequence).

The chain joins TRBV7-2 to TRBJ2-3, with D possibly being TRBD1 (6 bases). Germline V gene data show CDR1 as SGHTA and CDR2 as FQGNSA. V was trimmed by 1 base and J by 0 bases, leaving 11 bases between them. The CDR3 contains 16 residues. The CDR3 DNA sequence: TGTGCCAGCAGCTTAGGGACAGATTATAGCACAGATACGCAGTATTTT. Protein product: CASSLGTDYSTDTQYF.

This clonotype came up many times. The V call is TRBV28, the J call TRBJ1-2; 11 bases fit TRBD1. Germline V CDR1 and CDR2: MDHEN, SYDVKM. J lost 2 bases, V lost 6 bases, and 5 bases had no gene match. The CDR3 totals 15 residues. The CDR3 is CASSGQGAVNYGYTF. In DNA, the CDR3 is TGTGCCAGCAGCGGACAGGGGGCCGTAAACTATGGCTACACCTTC.

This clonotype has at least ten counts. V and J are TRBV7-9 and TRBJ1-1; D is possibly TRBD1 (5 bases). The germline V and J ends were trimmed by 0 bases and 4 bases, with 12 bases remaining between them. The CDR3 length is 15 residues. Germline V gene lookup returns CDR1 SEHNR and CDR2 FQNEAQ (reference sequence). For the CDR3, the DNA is TGTGCCAGCAGCTTAGCTAACACGGGACCCACTGAAGCTTTCTTT. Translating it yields CASSLANTGPTEAFF. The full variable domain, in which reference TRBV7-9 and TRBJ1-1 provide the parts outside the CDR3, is DTGVSQNPRHKITKRGQNVTFRCDPISEHNRLYWYRQTLGQGPEFLTYFQNEAQLEKSRLLSDRFSAERPKGSFSTLEIQRTEQGDSAMYLCASSLANTGPTEAFFGQGTRLTVV.

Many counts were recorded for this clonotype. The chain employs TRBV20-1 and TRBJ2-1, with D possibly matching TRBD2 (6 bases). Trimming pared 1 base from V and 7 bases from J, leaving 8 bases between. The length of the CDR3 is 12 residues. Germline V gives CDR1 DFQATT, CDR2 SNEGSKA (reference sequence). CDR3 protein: CSARAGANEQFF. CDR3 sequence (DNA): TGCAGTGCTAGAGCGGGAGCGAATGAGCAGTTCTTC.

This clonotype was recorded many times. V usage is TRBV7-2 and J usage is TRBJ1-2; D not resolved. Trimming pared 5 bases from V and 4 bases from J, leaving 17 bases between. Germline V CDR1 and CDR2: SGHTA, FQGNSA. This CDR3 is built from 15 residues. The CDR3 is CASSTRTFGGYGYTF. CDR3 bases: TGTGCCAGCAGCACGCGGACCTTCGGAGGCTATGGCTACACCTTC.

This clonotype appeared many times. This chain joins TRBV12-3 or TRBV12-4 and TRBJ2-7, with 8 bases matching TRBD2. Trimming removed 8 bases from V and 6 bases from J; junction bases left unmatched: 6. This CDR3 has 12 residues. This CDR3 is CASGYSGTEQYF. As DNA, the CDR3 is TGTGCCAGCGGTTATAGCGGGACCGAGCAGTACTTC.

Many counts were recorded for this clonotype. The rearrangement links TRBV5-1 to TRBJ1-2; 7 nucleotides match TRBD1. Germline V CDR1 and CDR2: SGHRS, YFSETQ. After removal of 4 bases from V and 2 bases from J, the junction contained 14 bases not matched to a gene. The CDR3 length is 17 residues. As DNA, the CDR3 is TGCGCCAGCAGCGCTGGGACAGTAAGTGGGTTGAACTATGGCTACACCTTC. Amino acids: CASSAGTVSGLNYGYTF.

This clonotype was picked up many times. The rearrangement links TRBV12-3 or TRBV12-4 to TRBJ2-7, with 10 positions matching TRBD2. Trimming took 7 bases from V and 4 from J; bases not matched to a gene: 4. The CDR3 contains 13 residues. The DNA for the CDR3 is TGTGCCAGCACCGGGACTAGCGTTTACGAGCAGTACTTC. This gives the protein CASTGTSVYEQYF.

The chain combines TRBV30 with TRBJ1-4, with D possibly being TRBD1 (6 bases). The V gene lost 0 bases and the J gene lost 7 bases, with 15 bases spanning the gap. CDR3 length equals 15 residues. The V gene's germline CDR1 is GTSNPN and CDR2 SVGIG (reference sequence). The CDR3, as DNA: TGTGCCTGGAGTGTTGTGGGGGCCGAGGGTGAAAAACTGTTTTTT. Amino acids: CAWSVVGAEGEKLFF.

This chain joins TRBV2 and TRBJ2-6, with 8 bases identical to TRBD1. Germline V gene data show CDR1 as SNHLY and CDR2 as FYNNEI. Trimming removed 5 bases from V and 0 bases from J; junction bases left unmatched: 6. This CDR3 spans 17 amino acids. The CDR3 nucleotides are TGTGCCAGCAGTACTGGACAGGGATACTCTGGGGCCAACGTCCTGACTTTC. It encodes CASSTGQGYSGANVLTF.

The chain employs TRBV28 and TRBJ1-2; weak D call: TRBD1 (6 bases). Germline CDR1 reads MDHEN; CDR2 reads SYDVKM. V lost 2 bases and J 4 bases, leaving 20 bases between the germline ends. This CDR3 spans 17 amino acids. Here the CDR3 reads CASSLPLYRASGYGYTF. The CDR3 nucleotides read TGTGCCAGCAGTTTACCCCTCTACAGGGCCTCTGGCTATGGCTACACCTTC.

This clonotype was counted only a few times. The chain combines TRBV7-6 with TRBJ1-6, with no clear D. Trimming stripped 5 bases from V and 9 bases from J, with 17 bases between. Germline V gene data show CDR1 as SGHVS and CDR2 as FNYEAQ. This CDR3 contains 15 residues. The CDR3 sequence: CASSPRPNPGSPLHF. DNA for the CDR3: TGTGCCAGCAGCCCCCGGCCCAACCCCGGTTCACCCCTCCACTTT.

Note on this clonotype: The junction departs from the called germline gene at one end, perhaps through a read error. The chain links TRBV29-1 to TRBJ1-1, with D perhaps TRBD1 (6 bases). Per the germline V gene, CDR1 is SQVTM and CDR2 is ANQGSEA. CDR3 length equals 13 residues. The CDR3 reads CSVEGTQGTEAFF. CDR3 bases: TGCAGCGTGGAAGGGACACAAGGGACTGAAGCTTTCTTT.

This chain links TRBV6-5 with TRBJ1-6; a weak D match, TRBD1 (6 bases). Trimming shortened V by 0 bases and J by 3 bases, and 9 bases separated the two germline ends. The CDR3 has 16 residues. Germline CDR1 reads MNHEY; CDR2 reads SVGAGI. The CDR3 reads CASSYSLDSYNSPLHF. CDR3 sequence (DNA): TGTGCCAGCAGTTACTCACTGGACAGCTATAATTCACCCCTCCACTTT.

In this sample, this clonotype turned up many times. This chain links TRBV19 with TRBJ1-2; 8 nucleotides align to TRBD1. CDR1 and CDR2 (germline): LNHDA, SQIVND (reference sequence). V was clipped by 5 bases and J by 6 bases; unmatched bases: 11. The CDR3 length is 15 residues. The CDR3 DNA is TGTGCCAGTAGTCCGCTCGGACAGGGCAAGAATGGCTACACCTTC. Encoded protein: CASSPLGQGKNGYTF.

This CDR3 is CAWKAGHSGNTIYF. CDR3 sequence (DNA): TGTGCCTGGAAGGCAGGGCACTCTGGAAACACCATATATTTT. The genes are TRBV30 and TRBJ1-3; the D gene is possibly TRBD1 (5 bases). This CDR3 is built from 14 residues. V gave up 4 bases and J gave up 0 bases, with 10 bases separating them. Germline CDR1 reads GTSNPN; CDR2 reads SVGIG (reference sequence).

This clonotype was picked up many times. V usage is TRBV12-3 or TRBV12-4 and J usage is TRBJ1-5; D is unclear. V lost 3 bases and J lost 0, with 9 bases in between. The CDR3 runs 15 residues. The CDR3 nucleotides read TGTGCCAGCAGTTTCCGTCGGGGTAGCAATCAGCCCCAGCATTTT. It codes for CASSFRRGSNQPQHF.

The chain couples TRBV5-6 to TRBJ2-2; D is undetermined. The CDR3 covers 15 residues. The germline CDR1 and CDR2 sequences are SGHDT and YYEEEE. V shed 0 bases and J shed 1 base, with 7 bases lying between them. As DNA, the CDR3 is TGTGCCAGCAGCTTGGGGTCCAGGAACACCGGGGAGCTGTTTTTT. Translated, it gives CASSLGSRNTGELFF. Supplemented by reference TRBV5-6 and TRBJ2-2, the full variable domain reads DAGVTQSPTHLIKTRGQQVTLRCSPKSGHDTVSWYQQALGQGPQFIFQYYEEEERQRGNFPDRFSGHQFPNYSSELNVNALLLGDSALYLCASSLGSRNTGELFFGEGSRLTVL.